These T cell receptor beta chains were read from a single sample in a study of T cell responses to AZD1222 COVID-19 vaccine. Method: immunoSEQ multiplex PCR; TCRdb's copy keeps in-frame clones and lacks some. The table records about 260,000 clones, about 92% of them present only once. Source: peripheral blood, taken on day 0 of AZD1222 vaccination. The receptors here all came from an adult in good health. CDR3s include the opening cysteine and the closing phenylalanine or tryptophan. A D gene is named only where the DNA matches it firmly.

TRBD1 TRBV2 CASSGTGDYEQYF
. TRBV11-2 CASSPLRQGGNEQYF
. TRBV4-3 CASSQFITAGDTVEQFF
TRBD2 TRBV11-2 CASSLSPASGSNEQFF
. TRBV4-1 CASSQERPGTDTQYF
. TRBV21-1 CASSKATGPNTEAFF
. TRBV28 CASSLRDTKRPNF
TRBD2 TRBV27 CASSPTSGYEQYF
. TRBV3-1/TRBV3-2 CASSQQWGADGYTF
. TRBV12-5 CASGLGQTLDEQFF
. TRBV9 CASSAPGQSYEQYF
. TRBV12-3/TRBV12-4 CASGLINSPLHF
TRBD2 TRBV10-3 CAISVRGGGDTQYF
TRBD1 TRBV15 CATSTDRGFEQYF
. TRBV29-1 CSVERWGSDTEAFF
. TRBV29-1 CSVRDIQETQYF
. TRBV28 CAIQLMNTEAFF
. TRBV28 CAHGGDSYGYTF
TRBD2 TRBV11-2 CASTPGLASYEQYF
. TRBV4-2 CASSHLSGTINEQFF
. TRBV28 CASSSESRYGYTF
. TRBV2 CASRLATSSYEQYF
. TRBV10-3 CAISESMVIRNQPQHF
. TRBV3-1/TRBV3-2 CATRGGTGANVLTF
. TRBV4-1 CASSQSGQPYNEKLFF
TRBD2 TRBV28 CASSPSLGAGVDTQYF
. TRBV9 CASSRDGGEKLFF
. TRBV7-8 CASSLAGRILMKTLHF
. TRBV27 CASSLFAVSGANVLTF
. TRBV28 CASSRLMEGAGEQFF
. TRBV7-9 CASRFLNEQYF
. TRBV9 CASSPWSGGGFSYNSPLHF
. TRBV5-1 CASSFRGGSTGELFF
. TRBV5-1 CASSLADSRSYEQYF
TRBD1 TRBV6-5 CASSPYRDRGYEQYF
. TRBV19 CASSIGGTWAFF
. TRBV10-3 CAIREDPNQPQHF
. TRBV5-1 CASSLEEGQPQHF
. TRBV5-8 CASSLGPGTDTQYF
TRBD2 TRBV4-2 CASSQAAGDYNEQFF
TRBD1 TRBV15 CATSKRGTVNSPLHF
. TRBV4-1 CASSQPGAGGGYTF
. TRBV29-1 CSVEGGIRETQYF